This entry lists 15 T cell receptor beta chains sequenced from one sample in a study of blood T cell repertoires in COVID-19. Sequencing was performed with immunoSEQ multiplex PCR; in TCRdb, only in-frame clones are kept and a portion is missing. In the table there are about 240,000 clones, approximately 90% of which are singletons. Sequenced sample: PBMCs or T cells enriched from blood (not recorded which). The receptors come from a man in his forties who had recovered from COVID-19.

The chain combines TRBV5-4 with TRBJ2-2, with 7 nucleotides matching TRBD2. J was trimmed by 3 bases and V by 4 bases; bases with no gene match: 12. Germline loops: CDR1 SGHNT, CDR2 YYREEE (reference sequence). This CDR3 comprises 17 residues. CDR3 region: CASSPTSSISDTGELFF. The DNA for the CDR3 is TGTGCCAGCAGCCCGACTAGCTCAATTTCAGACACCGGGGAGCTGTTTTTT.

The genes are TRBV28 and TRBJ1-4, with 9 nucleotides matching TRBD1. The V gene end was trimmed by 6 bases and the J gene end by 4 bases; junction bases not matched to a gene: 6. Germline loops: CDR1 MDHEN, CDR2 SYDVKM. This CDR3 contains 15 residues. The CDR3: CASRQGAGRNEKLFF. The DNA for the CDR3 is TGTGCCAGCAGACAGGGGGCAGGACGTAATGAAAAACTGTTTTTT.

This chain joins TRBV6-6 and TRBJ1-1; D ambiguous. CDR1 is MNHNY, CDR2 SVGAGI, per germline (reference sequence). The CDR3 loop spans 12 amino acids. V dropped 7 bases and J dropped 0 bases, with 6 bases sitting between them. The CDR3, as DNA: TGTGCCAGCACTAGAATGAACACTGAAGCTTTCTTT. This translates into CASTRMNTEAFF.

The chain joins TRBV7-9 to TRBJ1-3; D perhaps matches TRBD1 (6 bases). Germline V gives CDR1 SEHNR, CDR2 FQNEAQ (reference sequence). This CDR3 has 15 amino acids. V lost 4 bases to trimming and J lost 4 bases, with 14 bases between them. This chain's CDR3 is CASSSGTIEGNTIYF. CDR3 DNA sequence: TGTGCCAGCAGCTCCGGGACAATTGAGGGAAACACCATATATTTT.

J is TRBJ1-2 and V is TRBV27; D may be TRBD1 (6 bases). V dropped 1 base and J dropped 3 bases, with 12 bases sitting between them. Germline assignment: CDR1 MNHEY and CDR2 SMNVEV (reference sequence). The CDR3 contains 15 residues. This CDR3 is CASSLFGTNHYGYTF. CDR3 DNA sequence: TGTGCCAGCAGTTTATTCGGGACAAACCACTATGGCTACACCTTC.

This clone has only one observation. This rearrangement joins TRBV7-9 to TRBJ1-2; D is perhaps TRBD1 (6 bases). V shed 4 bases and J shed 6 bases, with 12 bases lying between them. This CDR3 has 13 amino acids. Germline V gene lookup returns CDR1 SEHNR and CDR2 FQNEAQ (reference sequence). For the CDR3, the DNA is TGTGCCAGCAGCTATACAGGGCCCAATGGCTACACCTTC. It encodes CASSYTGPNGYTF.

The J gene is TRBJ2-1, the V gene TRBV19; possible D gene TRBD1, 6 bases. The CDR3 has 13 amino acids. Per germline, CDR1 LNHDA and CDR2 SQIVND (reference sequence). V gave up 5 bases and J gave up 9 bases, with 14 bases separating them. CDR3 nucleotides: TGTGCCAGTAGTGTGGGGGCTAGGCCTGAGCAGTTCTTC. Translated, it gives CASSVGARPEQFF.

This chain uses TRBV27 with TRBJ2-3; 11 bases map to TRBD2. This CDR3 is built from 18 residues. V shed 5 bases and J 3 bases; nucleotides not matched to a gene: 13. Germline loops: CDR1 MNHEY, CDR2 SMNVEV (reference sequence). CDR3 sequence reads: CASSPRTSGFWRTDTQYF. CDR3 DNA: TGTGCCAGCAGTCCCCGGACTAGCGGGTTCTGGAGGACAGATACGCAGTATTTT.

The chain has TRBV25-1 and TRBJ2-2, with 8 bases identical to TRBD2. The V gene end was trimmed by 5 bases and the J gene end by 1 base; junction bases not matched to a gene: 3. Germline lookup yields CDR1 MGHDK and CDR2 SYGVNS. CDR3 length: 15 amino acids. Here the CDR3 DNA reads TGTGCCAGCAGTACCGGGACTAGGAACACCGGGGAGCTGTTTTTT. As protein: CASSTGTRNTGELFF. Full variable domain (rest looked up from reference TRBV25-1 and TRBJ2-2): EADIYQTPRYLVIGTGKKITLECSQTMGHDKMYWYQQDPGMELHLIHYSYGVNSTEKGDLSSESTVSRIRTEHFPLTLESARPSHTSQYLCASSTGTRNTGELFFGEGSRLTVL.

The V gene is TRBV5-4, the J gene TRBJ2-7; maybe TRBD1 (6 bases). The V gene's germline CDR1 is SGHNT and CDR2 YYREEE (reference sequence). V was clipped by 2 bases and J by 2 bases, with 14 bases between them. CDR3 length: 15 amino acids. CDR3 region: CASSFLQTGPYEQYF. Written as DNA, the CDR3 is TGTGCCAGCAGCTTTCTGCAGACAGGCCCCTACGAGCAGTACTTC.

This chain connects TRBV6-5 to TRBJ1-1; a possible D gene is TRBD1 (5 bases). The ends were cut back, 2 bases at V and 5 bases at J, with 9 bases in the middle. This CDR3 comprises 13 residues. In germline, CDR1 is MNHEY, CDR2 SVGAGI. The CDR3 DNA sequence: TGTGCCAGCAGTTACGACAGATTGACTGAAGCTTTCTTT. It codes for CASSYDRLTEAFF.

The chain joins TRBV3-1 (or the pseudogene TRBV3-2) to TRBJ1-5; the D gene is possibly TRBD1 (5 bases). V was pared by 0 bases and J by 4 bases, with 13 bases between. The CDR3 contains 16 residues. CDR1 LGHDT and CDR2 YNNKEL come from the germline V gene (reference sequence). CDR3 loop: CASSQDVGQGNQPQHF. The CDR3 DNA follows: TGTGCCAGCAGCCAAGATGTGGGGCAGGGTAATCAGCCCCAGCATTTT.

This chain connects TRBV29-1 to TRBJ2-3, with 9 bases fitting TRBD2. This CDR3 region has 14 residues. Trimming at V came to 4 bases and at J to 1 base, leaving 3 bases not matched to a gene. The germline gives CDR1 SQVTM, CDR2 ANQGSEA. The CDR3 DNA sequence: TGCAGCGTTGGCCCTAGCGGGGGCACAGATACGCAGTATTTT. Encoded protein: CSVGPSGGTDTQYF.

The chain links TRBV7-2 to TRBJ1-6, with 11 bases aligning to TRBD1. The CDR3 has 17 residues. Per germline, CDR1 SGHTA and CDR2 FQGNSA. J gave up 7 bases and V 1 base, and 6 bases lay outside the gene matches. The CDR3 here is CASSLVGGQGANSPLHF. In DNA, the CDR3 is TGTGCCAGCAGCTTAGTAGGAGGACAGGGGGCGAATTCACCCCTCCACTTT. Looking up the rest from reference TRBV7-2 and TRBJ1-6 gives the full variable domain: GAGVSQSPSNKVTEKGKDVELRCDPISGHTALYWYRQSLGQGLEFLIYFQGNSAPDKSGLPSDRFSAERTGGSVSTLTIQRTQQEDSAVYLCASSLVGGQGANSPLHFGNGTRLTVT.

V gene TRBV19 combines with J gene TRBJ1-5; TRBD1 agrees at 10 bases. After removal of 4 bases from V and 6 bases from J, the junction contained 6 bases not matched to a gene. This CDR3 is 15 amino acids long. CDR1 LNHDA and CDR2 SQIVND come from the germline V gene (reference sequence). In DNA form, the CDR3 reads TGTGCCAGTAGTACCGGACAGGGGGTAACTCAGCCCCAGCATTTT. Translating gives CASSTGQGVTQPQHF.